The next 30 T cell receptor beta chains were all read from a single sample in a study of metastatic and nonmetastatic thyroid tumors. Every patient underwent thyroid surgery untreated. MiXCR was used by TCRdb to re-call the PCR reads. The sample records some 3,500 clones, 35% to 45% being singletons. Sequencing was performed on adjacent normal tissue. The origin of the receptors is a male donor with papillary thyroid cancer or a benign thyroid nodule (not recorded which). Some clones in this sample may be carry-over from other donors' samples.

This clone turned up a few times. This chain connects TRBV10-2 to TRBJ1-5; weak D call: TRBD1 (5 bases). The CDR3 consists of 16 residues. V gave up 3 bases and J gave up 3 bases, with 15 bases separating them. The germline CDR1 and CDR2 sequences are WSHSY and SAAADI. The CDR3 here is CASSDDSQTFNQPQHF. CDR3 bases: TGCGCCAGCAGTGACGACAGTCAAACTTTCAATCAGCCCCAGCATTTT.

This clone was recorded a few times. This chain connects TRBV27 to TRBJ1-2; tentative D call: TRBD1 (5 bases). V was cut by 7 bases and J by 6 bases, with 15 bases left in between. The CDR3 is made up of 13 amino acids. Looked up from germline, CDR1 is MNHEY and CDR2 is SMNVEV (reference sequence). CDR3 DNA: TGTGCCAGCACCCCTGCGGGGGGGAATGGCTACACCTTC. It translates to CASTPAGGNGYTF.

The CDR3 protein is CASSMSGASNQPQHF. The CDR3 DNA reads TGTGCCAGCAGTATGTCAGGGGCTAGCAATCAGCCCCAGCATTTT. The V call is TRBV28, the J call TRBJ1-5; maybe TRBD1 (6 bases). This CDR3 region has 15 residues. The V end was cut by 5 bases, the J end by 0 bases, with 11 bases between. Germline V gene data show CDR1 as MDHEN and CDR2 as SYDVKM.

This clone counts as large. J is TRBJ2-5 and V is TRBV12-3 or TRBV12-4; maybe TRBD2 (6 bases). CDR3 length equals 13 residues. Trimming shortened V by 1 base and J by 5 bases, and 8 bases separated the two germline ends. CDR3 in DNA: TGTGCCAGCAGTTTAGTGACTAGGGAGACCCAGTACTTC. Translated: CASSLVTRETQYF.

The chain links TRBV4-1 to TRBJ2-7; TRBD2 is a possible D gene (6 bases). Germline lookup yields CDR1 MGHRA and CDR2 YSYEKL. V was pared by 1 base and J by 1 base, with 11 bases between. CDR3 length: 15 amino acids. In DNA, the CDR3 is TGCGCCAGCAGCCAAGGTGGGGGGAGTTCCTACGAGCAGTACTTC. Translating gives CASSQGGGSSYEQYF.

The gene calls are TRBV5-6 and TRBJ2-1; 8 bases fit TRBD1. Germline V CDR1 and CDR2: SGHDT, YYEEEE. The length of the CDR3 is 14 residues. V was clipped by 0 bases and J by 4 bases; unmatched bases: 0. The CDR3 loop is CASSLDRGYNEQFF. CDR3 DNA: TGTGCCAGCAGCTTGGACAGGGGGTACAATGAGCAGTTCTTC.

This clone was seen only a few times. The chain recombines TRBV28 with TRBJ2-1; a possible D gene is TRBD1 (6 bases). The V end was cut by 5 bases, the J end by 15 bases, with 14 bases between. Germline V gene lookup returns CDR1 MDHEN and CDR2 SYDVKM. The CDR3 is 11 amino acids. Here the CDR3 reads CASSQKDSRFF. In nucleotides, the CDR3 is TGTGCCAGCAGTCAAAAGGACAGCCGGTTCTTC.

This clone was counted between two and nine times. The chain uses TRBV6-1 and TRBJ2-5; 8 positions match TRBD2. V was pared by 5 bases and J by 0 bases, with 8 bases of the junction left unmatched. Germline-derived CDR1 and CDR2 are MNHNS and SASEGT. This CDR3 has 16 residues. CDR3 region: CASSTYVAGYQETQYF. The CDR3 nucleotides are TGTGCCAGCAGTACCTACGTAGCGGGGTACCAAGAGACCCAGTACTTC.

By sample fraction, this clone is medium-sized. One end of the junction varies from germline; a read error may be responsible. CDR3 amino acids: CASSLDSYSDQPQHF. DNA for the CDR3: TGTGCCAGCAGCCTCGACAGTTATAGCGATCAGCCCCAGCATTTT. The V and J genes are TRBV7-9 and TRBJ1-5, with D possibly being TRBD1 (5 bases). Germline V CDR1 and CDR2: SEHNR, FQNEAQ (reference sequence). The CDR3 has 15 amino acids.

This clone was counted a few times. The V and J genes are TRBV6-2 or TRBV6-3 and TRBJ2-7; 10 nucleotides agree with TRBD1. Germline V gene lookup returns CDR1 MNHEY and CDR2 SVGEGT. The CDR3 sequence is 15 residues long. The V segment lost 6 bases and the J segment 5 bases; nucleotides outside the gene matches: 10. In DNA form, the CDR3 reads TGTGCCAGCAGACCGCCGGGACAGGGGAGGAACGAGCAGTACTTC. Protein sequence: CASRPPGQGRNEQYF.

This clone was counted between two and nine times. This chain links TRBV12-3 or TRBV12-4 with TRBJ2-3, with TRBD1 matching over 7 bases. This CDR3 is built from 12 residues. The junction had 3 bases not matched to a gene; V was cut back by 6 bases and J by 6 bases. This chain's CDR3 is CASRLTGDTQYF. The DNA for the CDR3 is TGTGCCAGCAGGCTGACAGGGGATACGCAGTATTTT.

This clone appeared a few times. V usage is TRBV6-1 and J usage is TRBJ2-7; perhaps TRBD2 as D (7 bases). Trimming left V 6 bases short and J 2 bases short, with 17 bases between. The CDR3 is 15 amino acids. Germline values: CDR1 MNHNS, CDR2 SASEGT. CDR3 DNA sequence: TGTGCCAGCAGCATGGGGGCGGGAGATACCTACGAGCAGTACTTC. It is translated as CASSMGAGDTYEQYF.

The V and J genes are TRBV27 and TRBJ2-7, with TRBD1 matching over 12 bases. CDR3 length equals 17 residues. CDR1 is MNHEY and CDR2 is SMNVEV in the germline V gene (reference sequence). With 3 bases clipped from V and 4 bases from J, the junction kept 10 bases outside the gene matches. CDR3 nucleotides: TGTGCCAGCAGTTTCGGGTGGGGACAGGGGGCTTCTTACGAGCAGTACTTC. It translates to CASSFGWGQGASYEQYF.

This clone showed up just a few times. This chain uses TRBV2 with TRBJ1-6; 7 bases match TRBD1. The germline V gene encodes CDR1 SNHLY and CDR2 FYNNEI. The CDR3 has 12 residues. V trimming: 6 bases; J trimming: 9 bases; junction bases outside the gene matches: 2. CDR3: CASRRQGSPLHF. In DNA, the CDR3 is TGTGCCAGCAGGCGACAGGGTTCACCCCTCCACTTT. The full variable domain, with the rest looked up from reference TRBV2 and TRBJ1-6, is EPEVTQTPSHQVTQMGQEVILRCVPISNHLYFYWYRQILGQKVEFLVSFYNNEISEKSEIFDDQFSVERPDGSNFTLKIRSTKLEDSAMYFCASRRQGSPLHFGNGTRLTVT.

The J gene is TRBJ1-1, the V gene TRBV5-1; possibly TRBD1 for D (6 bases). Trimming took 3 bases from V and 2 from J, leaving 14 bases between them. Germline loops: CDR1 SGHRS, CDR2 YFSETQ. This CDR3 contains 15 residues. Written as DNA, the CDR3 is TGCGCCAGCAGCTACGTGGGGACACCCAACACTGAAGCTTTCTTT. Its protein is CASSYVGTPNTEAFF. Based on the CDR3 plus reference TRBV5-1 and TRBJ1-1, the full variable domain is KAGVTQTPRYLIKTRGQQVTLSCSPISGHRSVSWYQQTPGQGLQFLFEYFSETQRNKGNFPGRFSGRQFSNSRSEMNVSTLELGDSALYLCASSYVGTPNTEAFFGQGTRLTVV.

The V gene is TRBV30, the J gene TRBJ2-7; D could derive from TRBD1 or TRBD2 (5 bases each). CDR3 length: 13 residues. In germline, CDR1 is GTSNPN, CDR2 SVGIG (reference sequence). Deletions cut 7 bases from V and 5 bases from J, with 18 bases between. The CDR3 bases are TGTGCCTCCGCCCAGAAAGGGACCCACGAGCAGTACTTC. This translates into CASAQKGTHEQYF.

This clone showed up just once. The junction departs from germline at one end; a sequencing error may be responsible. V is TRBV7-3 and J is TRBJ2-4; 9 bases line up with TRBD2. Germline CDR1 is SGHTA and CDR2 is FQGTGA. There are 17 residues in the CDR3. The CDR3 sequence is CVSSLGGGRAGEDIQYF. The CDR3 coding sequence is TGTGTCAGCAGCTTAGGTGGCGGGAGGGCCGGGGAAGACATTCAGTACTTC.

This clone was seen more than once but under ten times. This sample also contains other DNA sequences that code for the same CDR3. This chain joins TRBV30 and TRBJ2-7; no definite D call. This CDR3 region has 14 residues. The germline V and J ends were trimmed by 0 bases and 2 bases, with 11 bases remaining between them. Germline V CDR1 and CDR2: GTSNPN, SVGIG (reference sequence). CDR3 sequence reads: CAWSVSGTAYEQYF. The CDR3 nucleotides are TGTGCCTGGAGTGTATCGGGCACCGCCTACGAGCAGTACTTC. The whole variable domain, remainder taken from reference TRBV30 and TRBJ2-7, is SQTIHQWPATLVQPVGSPLSLECTVEGTSNPNLYWYRQAAGRGLQLLFYSVGIGQISSEVPQNLSASRPQDRQFILSSKKLLLSDSGFYLCAWSVSGTAYEQYFGPGTRLTVT.

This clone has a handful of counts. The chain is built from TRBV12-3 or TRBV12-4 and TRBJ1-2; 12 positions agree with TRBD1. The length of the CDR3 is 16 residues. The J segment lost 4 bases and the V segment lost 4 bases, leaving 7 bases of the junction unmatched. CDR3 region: CASSSTGTGGTYGYTF. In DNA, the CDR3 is TGTGCCAGCAGTTCCACCGGGACAGGGGGCACCTATGGCTACACCTTC.

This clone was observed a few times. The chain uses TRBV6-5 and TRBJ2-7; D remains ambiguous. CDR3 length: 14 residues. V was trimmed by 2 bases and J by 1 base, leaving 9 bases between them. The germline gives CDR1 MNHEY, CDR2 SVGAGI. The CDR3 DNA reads TGTGCCAGCAGTTACCACCAGGCTTCCTACGAGCAGTACTTC. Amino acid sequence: CASSYHQASYEQYF.

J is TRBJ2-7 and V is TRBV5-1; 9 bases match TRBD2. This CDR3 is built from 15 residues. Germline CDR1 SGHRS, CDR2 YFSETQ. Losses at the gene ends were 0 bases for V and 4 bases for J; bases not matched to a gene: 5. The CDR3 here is CASSLGSSGVYEQYF. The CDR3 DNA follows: TGCGCCAGCAGCTTGGGGTCTAGCGGGGTTTACGAGCAGTACTTC.

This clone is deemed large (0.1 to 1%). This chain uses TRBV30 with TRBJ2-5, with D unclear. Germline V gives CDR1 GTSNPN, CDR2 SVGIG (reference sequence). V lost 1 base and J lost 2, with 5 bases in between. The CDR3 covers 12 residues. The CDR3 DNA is TGTGCCTGGAGTGGACAACAAGAGACCCAGTACTTC. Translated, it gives CAWSGQQETQYF.

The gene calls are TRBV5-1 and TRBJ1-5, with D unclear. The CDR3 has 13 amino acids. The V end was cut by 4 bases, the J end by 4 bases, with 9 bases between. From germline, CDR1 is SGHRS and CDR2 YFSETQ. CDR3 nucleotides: TGCGCCAGCAGCCCCGATCCGAATCAGCCCCAGCATTTT. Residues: CASSPDPNQPQHF.

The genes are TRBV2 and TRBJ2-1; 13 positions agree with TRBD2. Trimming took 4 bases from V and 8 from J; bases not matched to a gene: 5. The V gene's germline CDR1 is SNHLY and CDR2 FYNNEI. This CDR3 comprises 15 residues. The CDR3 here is CASSGTSGRFDEQFF. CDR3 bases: TGTGCCAGCAGTGGGACTAGCGGGAGATTCGATGAGCAGTTCTTC.

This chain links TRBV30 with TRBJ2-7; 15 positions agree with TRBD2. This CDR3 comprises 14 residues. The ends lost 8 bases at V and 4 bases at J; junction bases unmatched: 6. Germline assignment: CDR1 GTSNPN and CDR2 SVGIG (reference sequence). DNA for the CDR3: TGTGCCCCTGGACTAGCGGGAGGGGGGTACGAGCAGTACTTC. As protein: CAPGLAGGGYEQYF.

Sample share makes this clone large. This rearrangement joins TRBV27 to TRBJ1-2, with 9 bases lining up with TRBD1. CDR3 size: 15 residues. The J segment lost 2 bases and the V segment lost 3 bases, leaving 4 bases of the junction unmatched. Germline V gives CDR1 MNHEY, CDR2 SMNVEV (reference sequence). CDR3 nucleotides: TGTGCCAGCAGTTTCTTGACAGGGGGGAACTATGGCTACACCTTC. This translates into CASSFLTGGNYGYTF.

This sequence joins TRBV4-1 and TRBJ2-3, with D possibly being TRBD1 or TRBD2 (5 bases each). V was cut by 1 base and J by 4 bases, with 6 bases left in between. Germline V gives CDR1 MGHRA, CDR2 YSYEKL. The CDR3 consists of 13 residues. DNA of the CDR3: TGCGCCAGCAGCCAAGTGGGGGCAGATACGCAGTATTTT. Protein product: CASSQVGADTQYF.

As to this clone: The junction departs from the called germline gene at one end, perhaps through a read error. CDR3 amino acids: CASYDSGRSYHEQFF. CDR3 DNA sequence: TGTGCAAGTTATGATAGCGGGAGATCCTACCATGAGCAGTTCTTC. This chain connects TRBV19 to TRBJ2-1; 9 positions agree with TRBD2. The germline V gene has CDR1 LNHDA and CDR2 SQIVND (reference sequence). This CDR3 is built from 15 residues.

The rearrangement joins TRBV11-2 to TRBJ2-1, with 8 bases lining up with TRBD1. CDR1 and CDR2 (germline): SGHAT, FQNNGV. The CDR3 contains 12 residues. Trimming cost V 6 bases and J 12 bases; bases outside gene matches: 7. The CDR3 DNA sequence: TGTGCCAGCAGACACGGACAGGGCGGGCAGTTCTTC. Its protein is CASRHGQGGQFF.

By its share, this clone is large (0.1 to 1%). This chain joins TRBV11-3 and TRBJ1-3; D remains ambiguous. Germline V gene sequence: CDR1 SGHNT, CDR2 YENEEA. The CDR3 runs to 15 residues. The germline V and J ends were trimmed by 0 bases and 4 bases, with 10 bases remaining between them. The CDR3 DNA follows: TGTGCCAGCAGCTTAGATTCGAAAGCCGGAAACACCATATATTTT. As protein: CASSLDSKAGNTIYF.